A single sample gave rise to the 26 T cell receptor beta chains below, sequenced in a study of sequential checkpoint blockade in melanoma. Here immunoSEQ multiplex PCR was the method, and the copy in TCRdb shows in-frame clones only, minus some. This sample yields about 18,000 clones, of which around 70% are seen a single time; 4.5% to 5.5% belongs to the top ten. As to treatment: randomized to nivolumab then ipilimumab (arm A) or the reverse (arm B). This specimen was tumor tissue (inferred from file names), taken from a patient given nivolumab and ipilimumab in sequence. The receptors were gathered from a human donor with melanoma.

The V gene is TRBV11-3, the J gene TRBJ2-7; 13 positions match TRBD2. J gave up 2 bases and V 5 bases, and 12 bases lay outside the gene matches. This CDR3 spans 18 amino acids. CDR1 and CDR2 from the germline V gene are SGHNT and YENEEA. CDR3 sequence reads: CASSRGGGLAGLAYEQYF. In nucleotides, the CDR3 is TGTGCCAGCAGCCGTGGGGGGGGACTAGCGGGATTAGCCTACGAGCAGTACTTC.

The chain is built from TRBV5-1 and TRBJ2-1, with 11 bases fitting TRBD2. Germline lookup yields CDR1 SGHRS and CDR2 YFSETQ. Losses at the gene ends were 6 bases for V and 6 bases for J; bases not matched to a gene: 8. CDR3 length: 15 amino acids. The CDR3 nucleotides read TGCGCCAGCACCGATAGCGGGGGGGCCCTCAATGAGCAGTTCTTC. It yields the protein CASTDSGGALNEQFF.

This clone was seen a handful of times. V is TRBV6-8 and J is TRBJ1-2; a weak D match, TRBD1 (6 bases). Germline CDR1 is MNHGY and CDR2 is SAAAGT. Trimming removed 7 bases at V and 8 bases at J, with 14 bases between. CDR3 length: 12 residues. The CDR3 nucleotides read TGTGCCAGCACCGAACAGGGCTGGGGCTACACCTTC. It specifies CASTEQGWGYTF.

This clone has more than one count but fewer than ten. The rearrangement uses TRBV23-1 and TRBJ2-3; either TRBD1 or TRBD2 may supply D (6 bases each). TRBV23-1 is placed among ORFs of uncertain function. The CDR3 runs 14 residues. V was clipped by 6 bases and J by 3 bases, with 13 bases between them. CDR3 nucleotide sequence: TGCGCCAGCAGCCTACGGGGGCAGACAGATACGCAGTATTTT. This sequence encodes CASSLRGQTDTQYF.

This clone was found a few times. The chain employs TRBV18 and TRBJ1-1; D remains ambiguous. Germline CDR1 KGHSH, CDR2 LQKENI. V was pared by 4 bases and J by 4 bases, with 16 bases between. The length of the CDR3 is 15 residues. CDR3 in amino acids: CASSRTAPRGTEAFF. In DNA, the CDR3 is TGTGCCAGCTCACGGACGGCCCCCCGGGGCACTGAAGCTTTCTTT.

CDR3 amino acids: CASRNVQGSLLSYNEQFF. CDR3 sequence (DNA): TGTGCCAGCAGGAACGTACAGGGGTCCTTACTCTCCTACAATGAGCAGTTCTTC. The chain carries TRBV6-8 and TRBJ2-1; 7 bases line up with TRBD1. The germline gives CDR1 MNHGY, CDR2 SAAAGT. Germline trimming cut 6 bases from V and 0 bases from J; bases unmatched to any gene: 14. This CDR3 has 18 residues.

In its sample, this clone ranks as medium-sized. V usage is TRBV4-1 and J usage is TRBJ2-4; no clear D. Germline V gene sequence: CDR1 MGHRA, CDR2 YSYEKL. This CDR3 is built from 14 residues. V lost 3 bases and J lost 6, with 12 bases in between. For the CDR3, the DNA is TGCGCCAGCAGCCAGAGCGTCGCGCCAAACATTCAGTACTTC. Its protein is CASSQSVAPNIQYF.

The chain joins TRBV29-1 to TRBJ2-2, with 8 positions matching TRBD2. The ends lost 4 bases at V and 8 bases at J; junction bases unmatched: 9. The length of the CDR3 is 14 residues. CDR1 and CDR2 (germline): SQVTM, ANQGSEA. The CDR3 is CSVGTSGAGGELFF. Here the CDR3 DNA reads TGCAGCGTTGGAACTAGCGGTGCTGGTGGGGAGCTGTTTTTT.

The chain uses TRBV6-8 and TRBJ2-2; 12 bases are a match to TRBD2. This CDR3 has 16 amino acids. From germline, CDR1 is MNHGY and CDR2 SAAAGT. The V and J ends lost 4 bases and 1 base, in that order; junction bases with no gene match: 1. CDR3 nucleotide sequence: TGTGCCAGCAGTTCGACTAGCGGGAGGAACACCGGGGAGCTGTTTTTT. Protein: CASSSTSGRNTGELFF.

The chain recombines TRBV10-2 with TRBJ2-1, with D perhaps TRBD2 (6 bases). CDR1 and CDR2 (germline): WSHSY, SAAADI. V gave up 7 bases and J gave up 10 bases, with 14 bases separating them. The CDR3 is 12 amino acids. The DNA of the CDR3 is TGCGCCAGCATGTCTTGGGGAGGCGAGCAGTTCTTC. Its protein product is CASMSWGGEQFF.

The chain carries TRBV9 and TRBJ1-3, with D hard to call. The germline V and J ends were trimmed by 0 bases and 3 bases, with 22 bases remaining between them. Per the germline V gene, CDR1 is SGDLS and CDR2 is YYNGEE. This CDR3 region has 19 residues. CDR3 loop: CASSVAGSPRTMGGNTIYF. DNA for the CDR3: TGTGCCAGCAGCGTAGCGGGATCACCCCGGACCATGGGTGGAAACACCATATATTTT.

V is TRBV19 and J is TRBJ1-4, with TRBD1 as a possible D gene (6 bases). CDR1 and CDR2 from the germline V gene are LNHDA and SQIVND (reference sequence). CDR3 length: 17 residues. Trimming removed 5 bases from V and 6 bases from J, with 22 bases in between. The CDR3 nucleotides are TGTGCCAGTAGTCTCGACGCCGTGGGAGGGGGTGATGAAAAACTGTTTTTT. Translation: CASSLDAVGGGDEKLFF.

The CDR3, as DNA: TGTGCCAGCAGCCAAGATTGGGGGACAGGGTATGGGGCCAACGTCCTGACTTTC. It codes for CASSQDWGTGYGANVLTF. This sequence joins TRBV7-7 and TRBJ2-6; 9 positions match TRBD1. V lost 5 bases and J lost 3; bases outside the gene matches: 11. CDR1 is SSHAT, CDR2 FNYEAQ, per germline (reference sequence). The CDR3 is 18 amino acids. The entire variable domain, with the rest obtained from reference TRBV7-7 and TRBJ2-6, is as follows: GAGVSQSPRYKVTKRGQDVTLRCDPISSHATLYWYQQALGQGPEFLTYFNYEAQPDKSGLPSDRFSAERPEGSISTLTIQRTEQRDSAMYRCASSQDWGTGYGANVLTFGAGSRLTVL.

The rearrangement joins TRBV2 to TRBJ2-2, with D tentatively TRBD2 (6 bases). Germline CDR1 and CDR2: SNHLY and FYNNEI. The CDR3 consists of 15 residues. Trimming cost V 4 bases and J 2 bases, with 11 bases left between them. The CDR3 here is CASSVPGVNTGELFF. In nucleotides, the CDR3 is TGTGCCAGCAGTGTACCGGGGGTTAACACCGGGGAGCTGTTTTTT.

The chain combines TRBV9 with TRBJ2-1, with D possibly TRBD2 on 6 matching bases. The germline gives CDR1 SGDLS, CDR2 YYNGEE. Trimming cost V 1 base and J 7 bases, with 15 bases left between them. This CDR3 region has 15 residues. The CDR3 region has the DNA TGTGCCAGCAGCGTATCGGGAGCGACTATGAATGAGCAGTTCTTC. The encoded protein is CASSVSGATMNEQFF.

The chain links TRBV5-1 to TRBJ1-1; tentative D call: TRBD1 (5 bases). The CDR3 length is 15 residues. Looked up from germline, CDR1 is SGHRS and CDR2 is YFSETQ. The V and J ends lost 6 bases and 5 bases respectively, with 20 bases between them. CDR3 nucleotide sequence: TGCGCCAGCACAGAAATTGGGTGGGACCGTACTGAAGCTTTCTTT. It specifies CASTEIGWDRTEAFF.

V and J are TRBV19 and TRBJ2-2; D may be TRBD2 (6 bases). CDR3 size: 14 residues. CDR1 and CDR2 from the germline V gene are LNHDA and SQIVND (reference sequence). Trimming took off 3 bases at V and 4 bases at J, with 9 bases between the two ends. CDR3 nucleotide sequence: TGTGCCAGTAGTATGGGGGGAGGCACCGGGGAGCTGTTTTTT. Its protein is CASSMGGGTGELFF. The full variable domain, in which reference TRBV19 and TRBJ2-2 provide the parts outside the CDR3, is DGGITQSPKYLFRKEGQNVTLSCEQNLNHDAMYWYRQDPGQGLRLIYYSQIVNDFQKGDIAEGYSVSREKKESFPLTVTSAQKNPTAFYLCASSMGGGTGELFFGEGSRLTVL.

This clone was counted only a few times. The chain has TRBV14 and TRBJ1-1, with TRBD1 matching over 7 bases. This CDR3 is built from 12 residues. After removal of 4 bases from V and 6 bases from J, the junction contained 2 bases not matched to a gene. Germline values: CDR1 SGHDN, CDR2 FVKESK. The CDR3 bases are TGTGCCAGCAGCCCAGGGGGAGCTGAAGCTTTCTTT. Residues: CASSPGGAEAFF.

This clone was counted only a few times. V is TRBV6-7 and J is TRBJ2-2; D unclear. TRBV6-7 is an ORF; its function is uncertain. This CDR3 has 12 residues. V was clipped by 4 bases and J by 3 bases, with 3 bases between them. The CDR3 coding sequence is TGTGCCAGCAGTTCATACACCGGGGAGCTGTTTTTT. This codes for CASSSYTGELFF.

This clone was picked up a small number of times. This chain links TRBV6-8 with TRBJ1-1; D may be TRBD1 (6 bases). There are 13 residues in the CDR3. The V end lost 11 bases, the J end lost 4 bases, and 17 bases lay between the germline ends. Germline lookup yields CDR1 MNHGY and CDR2 SAAAGT. DNA of the CDR3: TGTGCCTCGACCACGACAGGATCCACTGAAGCTTTCTTT. Translating gives CASTTTGSTEAFF.

This sequence joins TRBV16 and TRBJ1-2; D not certain. Germline assignment: CDR1 KGHSY and CDR2 FQNENV. The length of the CDR3 is 11 residues. The V end lost 4 bases, the J end lost 11 bases, and 11 bases lay between the germline ends. CDR3 coding DNA: TGTGCCAGCAGCCCTCGTCAGATTTACACCTTC. This gives the protein CASSPRQIYTF. The variable domain in full, with the rest retrieved from reference TRBV16 and TRBJ1-2, is GEEVAQTPKHLVRGEGQKAKLYCAPIKGHSYVFWYQQVLKNEFKFLISFQNENVFDETGMPKERFSAKCLPNSPCSLEIQATKLEDSAVYFCASSPRQIYTFGSGTRLTVV.

The V call is TRBV5-4, the J call TRBJ2-3; 7 bases align to TRBD2. CDR3 length equals 18 residues. V lost 0 bases, J lost 7 bases, and 17 bases stayed unmatched. The germline gives CDR1 SGHNT, CDR2 YYREEE (reference sequence). CDR3 DNA: TGTGCCAGCAGCTTGGCTAGGGGTCGAGCTAGCGGTTCATATACGCAGTATTTT. Protein product: CASSLARGRASGSYTQYF.

V and J are TRBV19 and TRBJ2-3; weak D call: TRBD2 (5 bases). In germline, CDR1 is LNHDA, CDR2 SQIVND (reference sequence). The V end lost 7 bases, the J end lost 0 bases, and 14 bases lay between the germline ends. CDR3 length: 15 amino acids. This CDR3 is CASTAGAVSTDTQYF. The CDR3 DNA follows: TGTGCCAGTACGGCCGGAGCGGTGAGCACAGATACGCAGTATTTT.

This clone was seen only a few times. This chain uses TRBV30 with TRBJ2-7; no reliable D call. The germline CDR1 and CDR2 sequences are GTSNPN and SVGIG (reference sequence). The CDR3 sequence is 12 residues long. The V gene lost 2 bases and the J gene lost 3 bases, with 8 bases spanning the gap. The CDR3 loop reads CAWSPPDYEQYF. DNA for the CDR3: TGTGCCTGGAGTCCCCCAGACTACGAGCAGTACTTC.

In its sample, this clone was seen a few times. This chain links TRBV15 with TRBJ2-1; tentative D call: TRBD1 (5 bases). The CDR3 runs 15 residues. CDR1 is LNHNV, CDR2 YYDKDF, per germline (reference sequence). Trimming took 1 base from V and 7 from J, leaving 14 bases between them. The CDR3 DNA follows: TGTGCCACCAGCAGAGCAGGGAACTCTTTGAATGAGCAGTTCTTC. Translating gives CATSRAGNSLNEQFF.

The chain joins TRBV28 to TRBJ1-1, with 8 bases lining up with TRBD1. Germline V gives CDR1 MDHEN, CDR2 SYDVKM. J gave up 12 bases and V 2 bases, and 11 bases lay outside the gene matches. The CDR3 is 14 residues long. The CDR3 here is CASSLATYRGNPFF. CDR3 DNA: TGTGCCAGCAGTTTAGCTACCTACAGGGGGAACCCTTTCTTT.